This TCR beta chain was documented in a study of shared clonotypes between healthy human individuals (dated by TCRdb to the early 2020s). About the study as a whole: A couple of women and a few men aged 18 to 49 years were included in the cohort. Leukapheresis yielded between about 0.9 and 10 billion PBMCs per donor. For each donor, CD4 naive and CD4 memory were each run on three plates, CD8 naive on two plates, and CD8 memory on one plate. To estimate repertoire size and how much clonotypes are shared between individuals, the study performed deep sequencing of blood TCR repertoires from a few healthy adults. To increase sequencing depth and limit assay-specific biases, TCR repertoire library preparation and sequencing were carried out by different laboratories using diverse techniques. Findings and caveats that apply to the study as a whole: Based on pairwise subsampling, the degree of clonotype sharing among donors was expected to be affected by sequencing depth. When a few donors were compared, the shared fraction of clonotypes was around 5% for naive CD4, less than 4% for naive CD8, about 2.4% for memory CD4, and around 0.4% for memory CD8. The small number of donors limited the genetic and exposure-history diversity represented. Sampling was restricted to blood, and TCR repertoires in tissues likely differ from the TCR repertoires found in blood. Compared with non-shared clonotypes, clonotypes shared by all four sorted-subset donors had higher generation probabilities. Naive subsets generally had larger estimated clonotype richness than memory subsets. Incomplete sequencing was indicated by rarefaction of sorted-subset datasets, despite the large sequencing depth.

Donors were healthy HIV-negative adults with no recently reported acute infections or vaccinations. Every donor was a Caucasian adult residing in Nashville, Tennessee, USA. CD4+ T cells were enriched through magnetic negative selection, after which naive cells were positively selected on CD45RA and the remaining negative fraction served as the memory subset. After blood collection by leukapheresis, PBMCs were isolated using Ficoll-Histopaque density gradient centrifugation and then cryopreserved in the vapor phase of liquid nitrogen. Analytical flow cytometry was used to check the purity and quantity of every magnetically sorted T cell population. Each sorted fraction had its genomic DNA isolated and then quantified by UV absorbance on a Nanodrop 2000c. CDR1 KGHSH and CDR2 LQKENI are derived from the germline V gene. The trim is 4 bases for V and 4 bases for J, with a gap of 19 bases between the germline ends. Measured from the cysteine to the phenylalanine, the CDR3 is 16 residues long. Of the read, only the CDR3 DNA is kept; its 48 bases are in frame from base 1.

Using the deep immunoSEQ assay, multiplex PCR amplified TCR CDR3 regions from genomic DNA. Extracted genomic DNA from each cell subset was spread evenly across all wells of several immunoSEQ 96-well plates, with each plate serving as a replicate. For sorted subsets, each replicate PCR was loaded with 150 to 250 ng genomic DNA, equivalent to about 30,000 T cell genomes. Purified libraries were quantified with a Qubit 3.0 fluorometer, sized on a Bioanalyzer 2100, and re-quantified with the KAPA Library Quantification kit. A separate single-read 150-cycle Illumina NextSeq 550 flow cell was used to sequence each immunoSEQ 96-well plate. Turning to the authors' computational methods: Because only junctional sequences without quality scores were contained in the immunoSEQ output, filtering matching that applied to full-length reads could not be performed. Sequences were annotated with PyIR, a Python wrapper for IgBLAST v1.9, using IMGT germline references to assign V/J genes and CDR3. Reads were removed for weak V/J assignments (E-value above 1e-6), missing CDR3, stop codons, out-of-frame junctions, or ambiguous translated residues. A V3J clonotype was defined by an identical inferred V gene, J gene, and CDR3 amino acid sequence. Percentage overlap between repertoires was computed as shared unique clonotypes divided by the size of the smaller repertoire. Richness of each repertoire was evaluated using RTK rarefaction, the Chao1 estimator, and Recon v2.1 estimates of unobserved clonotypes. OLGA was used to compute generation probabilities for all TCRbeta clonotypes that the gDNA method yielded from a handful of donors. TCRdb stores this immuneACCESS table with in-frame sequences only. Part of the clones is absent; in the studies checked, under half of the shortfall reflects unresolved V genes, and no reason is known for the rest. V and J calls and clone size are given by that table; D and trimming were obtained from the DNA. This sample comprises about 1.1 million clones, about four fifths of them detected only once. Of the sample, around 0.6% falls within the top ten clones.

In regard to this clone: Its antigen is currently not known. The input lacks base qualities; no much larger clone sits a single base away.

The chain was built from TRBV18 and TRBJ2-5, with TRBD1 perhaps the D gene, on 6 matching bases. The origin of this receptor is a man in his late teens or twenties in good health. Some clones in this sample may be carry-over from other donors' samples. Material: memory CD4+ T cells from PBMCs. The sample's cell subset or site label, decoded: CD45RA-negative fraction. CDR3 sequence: CASSRSTQGWGETQYF. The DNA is TGTGCCAGCTCACGCTCGACACAGGGATGGGGAGAGACCCAGTACTTC.